The 26 T cell receptor beta chains presented below share a single source sample, sequenced in a study of blood T cell repertoires in COVID-19. Sequencing used immunoSEQ multiplex PCR; TCRdb keeps in-frame clones, though not all of them. There are around 230,000 clones in the sample; about 85% occur only once, and roughly 7.8% lies in the top ten. Sequences were obtained from peripheral blood. The receptor source for this set is a man in his fifties or sixties who had recovered from COVID-19.

This chain's CDR3 is CASSRGYTDTQYF. CDR3 bases: TGTGCCAGTAGTCGGGGATACACAGATACGCAGTATTTT. The chain links TRBV19 to TRBJ2-3; tentative D call: TRBD2 (5 bases). This CDR3 spans 13 amino acids. Trimming shortened V by 5 bases and J by 2 bases, and 8 bases separated the two germline ends. Germline V CDR1 and CDR2: LNHDA, SQIVND (reference sequence).

In this sample, this clone turned up once. The chain recombines TRBV6-1 with TRBJ2-5; D ambiguous. Trimming took 1 base from V and 5 from J, leaving 14 bases between them. CDR1 and CDR2 from the germline V gene are MNHNS and SASEGT. The CDR3 spans 15 residues. CDR3 loop: CASSEGRTLGETQYF. The CDR3 nucleotides are TGTGCCAGCAGTGAAGGAAGAACGCTCGGGGAGACCCAGTACTTC.

The rearrangement joins TRBV5-1 to TRBJ2-7; D ambiguous. There are 11 residues in the CDR3. With 3 bases removed from V and 2 bases from J, the gap between germline ends came to 3 bases. CDR1 is SGHRS and CDR2 is YFSETQ in the germline V gene. The CDR3 DNA follows: TGCGCCAGCAGCTCCACCTACGAGCAGTACTTC. It is translated as CASSSTYEQYF.

V and J are TRBV3-1 (or the pseudogene TRBV3-2) and TRBJ1-6; perhaps TRBD1 as D (6 bases). Germline V gives CDR1 LGHDT, CDR2 YNNKEL (reference sequence). The CDR3 extends over 14 amino acids. Deletions cut 1 base from V and 9 bases from J, with 10 bases between. The CDR3 sequence is CASSQGTDPSPLHF. The CDR3, as DNA: TGTGCCAGCAGCCAAGGGACAGACCCTTCACCCCTCCACTTT.

The gene calls are TRBV4-1 and TRBJ2-7; tentative D call: TRBD2 (5 bases). Germline assignment: CDR1 MGHRA and CDR2 YSYEKL. Trimming took 2 bases from V and 3 from J, leaving 17 bases between them. This CDR3 contains 16 residues. The CDR3 DNA reads as TGCGCCAGCAGCCAAACCTCTCCGGGAACCGACTACGAGCAGTACTTC. The encoded protein is CASSQTSPGTDYEQYF.

This chain connects TRBV6-6 to TRBJ2-7, with 7 bases identical to TRBD1. V lost 4 bases, J lost 3 bases, and 6 bases stayed unmatched. The CDR3 has 14 amino acids. CDR1 is MNHNY and CDR2 is SVGAGI in the germline V gene (reference sequence). This CDR3 is CASSSTGQYYEQYF. The CDR3 nucleotides read TGTGCCAGCAGTTCCACGGGACAGTACTACGAGCAGTACTTC.

The gene calls are TRBV7-9 and TRBJ2-1, with TRBD2 as a possible D gene (5 bases). The length of the CDR3 is 15 residues. With 5 bases removed from V and 2 bases from J, the gap between germline ends came to 13 bases. The V gene's germline CDR1 is SEHNR and CDR2 FQNEAQ (reference sequence). CDR3 sequence: CASSPPGLAYNEQFF. The DNA for the CDR3 is TGTGCCAGCAGCCCCCCCGGACTCGCCTACAATGAGCAGTTCTTC.

The chain employs TRBV7-9 and TRBJ2-2; TRBD2 is a possible D gene (6 bases). Germline CDR1 reads SEHNR; CDR2 reads FQNEAQ (reference sequence). Trimming left V 0 bases short and J 5 bases short, with 10 bases between. The CDR3 has 15 residues. The CDR3 loop reads CASSLAGGRTGELFF. The CDR3 region has the DNA TGTGCCAGCAGCTTAGCGGGGGGACGGACCGGGGAGCTGTTTTTT.

The chain carries TRBV5-4 and TRBJ1-1; D call uncertain. V was shortened by 4 bases and J by 9 bases, with 19 bases between the two germline ends. The CDR3 consists of 14 residues. The germline V gene has CDR1 SGHNT and CDR2 YYREEE (reference sequence). The DNA of the CDR3 is TGTGCCAGCAGCCCCCCCGGGGAGGCCTTTAAAGCTTTCTTT. It codes for CASSPPGEAFKAFF. Variable domain in full (rest from reference TRBV5-4 and TRBJ1-1): ETGVTQSPTHLIKTRGQQVTLRCSSQSGHNTVSWYQQALGQGPQFIFQYYREEENGRGNFPPRFSGLQFPNYSSELNVNALELDDSALYLCASSPPGEAFKAFFGQGTRLTVV.

In this sample, this clone turned up a few times. The genes are TRBV19 and TRBJ1-5, with D possibly matching TRBD1 (6 bases). V was trimmed by 8 bases and J by 0 bases, leaving 11 bases between them. The CDR3 has 14 amino acids. CDR1 and CDR2 (germline): LNHDA, SQIVND (reference sequence). CDR3 DNA: TGTGCCAGTGACAGGAGGTATAGCAATCAGCCCCAGCATTTT. Encoded protein: CASDRRYSNQPQHF. The full variable domain, rest sourced from reference TRBV19 and TRBJ1-5, is DGGITQSPKYLFRKEGQNVTLSCEQNLNHDAMYWYRQDPGQGLRLIYYSQIVNDFQKGDIAEGYSVSREKKESFPLTVTSAQKNPTAFYLCASDRRYSNQPQHFGDGTRLSIL.

V and J are TRBV24-1 and TRBJ2-1; the match to TRBD2 covers 15 bases. The J segment lost 7 bases and the V segment lost 4 bases, leaving 13 bases of the junction unmatched. Germline lookup yields CDR1 KGHDR and CDR2 SFDVKD. The CDR3 has 19 residues. This CDR3 is CATSDLGLAGGLLNNEQFF. The CDR3 nucleotides are TGTGCCACCAGTGACCTCGGACTAGCGGGGGGGTTATTAAATAATGAGCAGTTCTTC.

The chain combines TRBV5-1 with TRBJ2-1; 10 positions match TRBD2. J gave up 5 bases and V 3 bases, and 8 bases lay outside the gene matches. In germline, CDR1 is SGHRS, CDR2 YFSETQ. The CDR3 runs 16 residues. CDR3 amino acids: CASSSLGSGGDNEQFF. For the CDR3, the DNA is TGCGCCAGCAGCTCCTTAGGGAGCGGGGGGGACAATGAGCAGTTCTTC.

The rearrangement uses TRBV18 and TRBJ1-2, with 7 bases aligning to TRBD1. Germline CDR1 KGHSH, CDR2 LQKENI. V lost 4 bases, J lost 8 bases, and 7 bases stayed unmatched. This CDR3 is 13 amino acids long. The CDR3 here is CASSLGQVYGYTF. The CDR3 region has the DNA TGTGCCAGCTCACTTGGACAGGTCTACGGCTACACCTTC.

The gene calls are TRBV4-2 and TRBJ2-3; TRBD2 is a possible D gene (6 bases). This CDR3 is built from 15 residues. Per the germline V gene, CDR1 is LGHNA and CDR2 is YNFKEQ. Trimming stripped 8 bases from V and 2 bases from J, with 17 bases between. CDR3 coding DNA: TGTGCCAGCGCCCGAGAACGCGGGGTCACAGATACGCAGTATTTT. This sequence encodes CASARERGVTDTQYF.

J is TRBJ1-2 and V is TRBV25-1, with TRBD1 matching 8 bases. The CDR3 runs to 15 residues. Germline lookup yields CDR1 MGHDK and CDR2 SYGVNS. The V and J ends lost 4 bases and 2 bases, in that order; junction bases with no gene match: 6. The CDR3 region has the DNA TGTGCCAGCAGTGGAGACAGGGGTACAAACTATGGCTACACCTTC. The encoded protein is CASSGDRGTNYGYTF.

Details on this clone: Because the CDR3's place on the DNA is in doubt, the DNA is left out and the CDR3 is given as listed by TCRdb. The CDR3 is CASSWGQGADAF. The rearrangement links TRBV7-9 to TRBJ1-2; the D call of TRBD1 is as the table states it, not checked on the DNA. Per germline, CDR1 SEHNR and CDR2 FQNEAQ (reference sequence). The CDR3 is made up of 12 amino acids, end residues included.

The table lists this clone with a few counts. This chain joins TRBV5-1 and TRBJ1-1; D not resolved. Germline CDR1 SGHRS, CDR2 YFSETQ. The germline V and J ends were trimmed by 0 bases and 0 bases, with 9 bases remaining between them. CDR3 length: 15 residues. The CDR3 is CASSLDGGVNTEAFF. CDR3 nucleotide sequence: TGCGCCAGCAGCTTGGACGGCGGGGTGAACACTGAAGCTTTCTTT.

The chain employs TRBV19 and TRBJ2-2, with TRBD1 as a possible D gene (6 bases). CDR3 length: 15 amino acids. In germline, CDR1 is LNHDA, CDR2 SQIVND (reference sequence). Between the trimmed V and J ends, which lost 6 bases and 1 base, there was a span of 12 bases. CDR3 residues: CASRTGALNTGELFF. The DNA of the CDR3 is TGTGCCAGTAGGACAGGTGCCCTGAACACCGGGGAGCTGTTTTTT.

The chain recombines TRBV21-1 with TRBJ1-5; TRBD1 was called by the table and not checked on the DNA. TRBV21-1 is assigned pseudogene status. This CDR3 has 16 amino acids. CDR3 sequence: CASSTRTGDINQPQHF. CDR3 coding DNA: TGTGCCAGCAGCACCCGGACAGGAGACATCAATCAGCCCCAGCATTTT.

The chain is built from TRBV6-1 and TRBJ2-2; D remains ambiguous. The ends were cut back, 4 bases at V and 0 bases at J, with 9 bases in the middle. From germline, CDR1 is MNHNS and CDR2 SASEGT. CDR3 length: 15 residues. The CDR3 DNA reads TGTGCCAGCAGTGTTAGAAAATCGAACACCGGGGAGCTGTTTTTT. It translates to CASSVRKSNTGELFF.

This clone has a single count. The chain uses TRBV5-8 and TRBJ2-3; TRBD1 might be the D (6 bases). Germline lookup yields CDR1 SGHTS and CDR2 YDEGEE. Trimming pared 5 bases from V and 0 bases from J, leaving 16 bases between. The CDR3 has 16 residues. The CDR3 region has the DNA TGTGCCAGCAGGTTTTTTGGGGGCCCTAGCACAGATACGCAGTATTTT. Protein product: CASRFFGGPSTDTQYF.

The CDR3 here is CASSSGTVSNEKLFF. The DNA of the CDR3 is TGCGCCAGCAGCTCCGGGACAGTGTCTAATGAAAAACTGTTTTTT. The V gene is TRBV5-1, the J gene TRBJ1-4; TRBD1 agrees at 7 bases. Germline CDR1 reads SGHRS; CDR2 reads YFSETQ. The CDR3 spans 15 residues. V lost 3 bases to trimming and J lost 3 bases; unmatched junction nucleotides: 5.

V gene TRBV5-1 combines with J gene TRBJ1-1; TRBD1 is a possible D gene (6 bases). CDR3 length equals 14 residues. V shed 3 bases and J shed 0 bases, with 9 bases lying between them. Germline V lookup: CDR1 SGHRS, CDR2 YFSETQ. Written as DNA, the CDR3 is TGCGCCAGCAGCTATGGGACATTGAACACTGAAGCTTTCTTT. It codes for CASSYGTLNTEAFF.

The gene calls are TRBV6-4 and TRBJ2-2, with D tentatively TRBD2 (6 bases). The CDR3 length is 14 residues. V dropped 6 bases and J dropped 6 bases, with 14 bases sitting between them. Germline CDR1 MRHNA, CDR2 SNTAGT. CDR3 in amino acids: CASSKLARSGELFF. CDR3 coding DNA: TGTGCCAGCAGCAAACTAGCTCGGTCCGGGGAGCTGTTTTTT.

The gene calls are TRBV3-1 (or the pseudogene TRBV3-2) and TRBJ2-3; possibly TRBD2 for D (5 bases). This CDR3 contains 16 residues. The V end lost 3 bases, the J end lost 2 bases, and 15 bases lay between the germline ends. The V gene's germline CDR1 is LGHDT and CDR2 YNNKEL (reference sequence). The CDR3 region is CASSHSGTRLTDTQYF. As DNA, the CDR3 is TGTGCCAGCAGCCATTCTGGAACTAGGCTCACAGATACGCAGTATTTT.

V is TRBV6-5 and J is TRBJ1-3; no clear D. CDR1 is MNHEY and CDR2 is SVGAGI in the germline V gene. The CDR3 extends over 13 amino acids. V gave up 7 bases and J gave up 1 base, with 8 bases separating them. In DNA, the CDR3 is TGTGCCAGCACCCGGGATTCTGGAAACACCATATATTTT. It specifies CASTRDSGNTIYF.